The clone carrying this T cell receptor beta chain has ten or more counts. Its cognate antigen is unknown. Using 32 V and 13 J primers, multiplex PCR amplified TCR beta CDR3. TCRdb passed the multiplex PCR reads through MiXCR, listing each CDR3 protein once. Of about 13,000 distinct CDR3 sequences detected, about 25% appear once; the ten largest clones hold roughly 13%. The template for each sample was 450 to 750 ng of genomic DNA, which had been extracted from bulk tumor tissue. Several biopsies per primary tumor, spaced far apart, were taken during surgery. Patients had untreated, newly diagnosed non-small cell lung cancer and underwent curative surgery. The data are from a study of immune heterogeneity within non-small cell lung tumors. Study observations and caveats: Local T-cell clonality tracked local tumor mutational burden, showing a moderate yet significant relationship (R 0.3 to 0.4).

The specimen sequenced was lung tumor tissue. The TCR sequence derives from a man aged 45-60 years with non-small cell lung cancer.

CDR3 sequence (DNA): TGCGCCAGCAGCCCGCGGACTAGCGGGAACTACGAGCAGTACTTC. Protein product: CASSPRTSGNYEQYF. The rearrangement uses TRBV5-1 and TRBJ2-7; 12 bases agree with TRBD2. Trimming at V came to 4 bases and at J to 3 bases, leaving 5 bases not matched to a gene. Germline values: CDR1 SGHRS, CDR2 YFSETQ. There are 15 residues in the CDR3. The whole variable domain, remainder taken from reference TRBV5-1 and TRBJ2-7, is KAGVTQTPRYLIKTRGQQVTLSCSPISGHRSVSWYQQTPGQGLQFLFEYFSETQRNKGNFPGRFSGRQFSNSRSEMNVSTLELGDSALYLCASSPRTSGNYEQYFGPGTRLTVT.